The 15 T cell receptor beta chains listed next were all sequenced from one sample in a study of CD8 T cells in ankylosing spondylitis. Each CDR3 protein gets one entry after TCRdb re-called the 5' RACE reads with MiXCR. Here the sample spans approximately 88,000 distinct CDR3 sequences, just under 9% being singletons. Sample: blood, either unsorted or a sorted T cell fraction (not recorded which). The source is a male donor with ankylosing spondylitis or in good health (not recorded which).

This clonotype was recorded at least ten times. The DNA for the CDR3 is TGTGCCAGCAGGGACAGGGGGCTGCCGACCGGGGAGCTGTTTTTT. It encodes CASRDRGLPTGELFF. J is TRBJ2-2 and V is TRBV6-1, with 11 positions matching TRBD1. The germline gives CDR1 MNHNS, CDR2 SASEGT. The CDR3 runs 15 residues. The V gene end was trimmed by 6 bases and the J gene end by 5 bases; junction bases not matched to a gene: 5.

Here the CDR3 DNA reads TGTGCCAGCAGTTTCTCGACAGTAGCCAAAAACATTCAGTACTTC. This sequence encodes CASSFSTVAKNIQYF. V gene TRBV12-3 or TRBV12-4 combines with J gene TRBJ2-4, with a tentative D call TRBD1 (5 bases). The CDR3 runs 15 residues. V was cut by 3 bases and J by 0 bases, with 9 bases left in between.

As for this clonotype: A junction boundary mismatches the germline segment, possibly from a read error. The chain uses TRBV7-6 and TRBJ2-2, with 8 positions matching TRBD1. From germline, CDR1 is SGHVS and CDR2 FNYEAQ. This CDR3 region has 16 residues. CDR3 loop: CAGRDNRGSNTGELFF. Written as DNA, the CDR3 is TGTGCCGGCAGGGATAACAGGGGGTCAAACACCGGGGAGCTGTTTTTT.

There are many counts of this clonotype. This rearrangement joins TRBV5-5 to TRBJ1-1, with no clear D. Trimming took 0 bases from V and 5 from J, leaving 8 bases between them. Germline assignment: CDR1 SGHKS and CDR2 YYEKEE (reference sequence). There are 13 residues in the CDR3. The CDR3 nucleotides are TGTGCCAGCAGCTTGGCCGCGCTAACTGAAGCTTTCTTT. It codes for CASSLAALTEAFF.

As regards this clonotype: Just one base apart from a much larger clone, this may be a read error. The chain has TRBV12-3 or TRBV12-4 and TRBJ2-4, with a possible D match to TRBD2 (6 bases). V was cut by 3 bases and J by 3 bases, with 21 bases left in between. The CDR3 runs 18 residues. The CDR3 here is CASSFRGSGSTDKNIQYF. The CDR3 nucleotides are TGTGCCAGCAGTTTCCGGGGGTCGGGCTCGACGGACAAAAACATTCAGTACTTC.

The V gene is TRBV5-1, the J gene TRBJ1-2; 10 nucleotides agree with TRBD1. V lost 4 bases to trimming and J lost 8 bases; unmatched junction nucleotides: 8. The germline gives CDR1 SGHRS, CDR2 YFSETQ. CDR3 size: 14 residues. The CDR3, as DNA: TGCGCCAGCAGCCCCGGGACAGGGGTGTGGGGCTACACCTTC. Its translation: CASSPGTGVWGYTF.

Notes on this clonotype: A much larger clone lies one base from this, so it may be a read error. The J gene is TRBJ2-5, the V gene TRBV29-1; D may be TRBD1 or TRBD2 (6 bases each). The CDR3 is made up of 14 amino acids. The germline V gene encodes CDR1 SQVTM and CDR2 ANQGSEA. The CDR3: CSVEEEGEVETQYF. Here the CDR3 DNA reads TGCAGCGTGGAAGAGGAGGGGGAGGTGGAGACCCAGTACTTC.

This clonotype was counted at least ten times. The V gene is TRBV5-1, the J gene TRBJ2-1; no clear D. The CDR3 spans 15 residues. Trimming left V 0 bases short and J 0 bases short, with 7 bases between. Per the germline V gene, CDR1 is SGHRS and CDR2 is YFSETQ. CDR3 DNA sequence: TGCGCCAGCAGCTTGGAGATGAGCTCCTACAATGAGCAGTTCTTC. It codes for CASSLEMSSYNEQFF.

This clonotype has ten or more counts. CDR3 sequence: CASSVGLQGNTGELFF. CDR3 nucleotides: TGTGCCAGCAGCGTAGGTCTACAGGGAAACACCGGGGAGCTGTTTTTT. The chain joins TRBV9 to TRBJ2-2, with D possibly TRBD1 on 6 matching bases. V lost 0 bases and J lost 2, with 11 bases in between. Germline V lookup: CDR1 SGDLS, CDR2 YYNGEE. The CDR3 extends over 16 amino acids.

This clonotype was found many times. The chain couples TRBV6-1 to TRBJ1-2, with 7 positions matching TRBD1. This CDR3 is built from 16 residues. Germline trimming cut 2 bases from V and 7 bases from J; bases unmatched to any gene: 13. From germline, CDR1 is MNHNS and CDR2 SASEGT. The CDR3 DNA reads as TGTGCCAGCAGTGAATACCAGACAGGGACGTCGGGTGGCTACACCTTC. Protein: CASSEYQTGTSGGYTF.

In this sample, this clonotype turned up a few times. The CDR3 loop is CSVEAGLPYEQYF. Written as DNA, the CDR3 is TGCAGCGTTGAAGCGGGTCTACCCTACGAGCAGTACTTC. The chain has TRBV29-1 and TRBJ2-7; no reliable D call. Per the germline V gene, CDR1 is SQVTM and CDR2 is ANQGSEA. The V end was cut by 1 base, the J end by 2 bases, with 9 bases between. The CDR3 extends over 13 amino acids.

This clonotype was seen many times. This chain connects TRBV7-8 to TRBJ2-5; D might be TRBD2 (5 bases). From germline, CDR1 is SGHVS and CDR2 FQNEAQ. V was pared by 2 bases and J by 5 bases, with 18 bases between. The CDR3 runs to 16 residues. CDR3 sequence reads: CASSLLPGVHVETQYF. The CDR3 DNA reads TGTGCCAGCAGCTTACTCCCCGGGGTCCACGTGGAGACCCAGTACTTC.

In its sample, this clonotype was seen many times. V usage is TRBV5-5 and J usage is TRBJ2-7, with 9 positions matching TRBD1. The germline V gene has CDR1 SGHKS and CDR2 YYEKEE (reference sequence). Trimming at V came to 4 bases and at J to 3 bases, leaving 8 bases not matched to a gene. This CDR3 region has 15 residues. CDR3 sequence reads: CASSLNPGQGYEQYF. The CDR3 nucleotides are TGTGCCAGCAGCCTGAACCCGGGACAGGGCTACGAGCAGTACTTC.

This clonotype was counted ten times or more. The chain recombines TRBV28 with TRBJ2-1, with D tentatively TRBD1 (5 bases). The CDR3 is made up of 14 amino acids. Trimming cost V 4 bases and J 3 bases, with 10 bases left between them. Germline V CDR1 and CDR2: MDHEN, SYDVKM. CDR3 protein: CASSSGIGYNEQFF. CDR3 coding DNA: TGTGCCAGCAGTTCAGGGATAGGCTACAATGAGCAGTTCTTC.

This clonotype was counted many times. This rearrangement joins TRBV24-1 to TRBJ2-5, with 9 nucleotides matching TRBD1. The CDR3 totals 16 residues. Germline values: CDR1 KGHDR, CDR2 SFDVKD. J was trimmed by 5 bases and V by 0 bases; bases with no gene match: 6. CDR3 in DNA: TGTGCCACCAGTGATTTGCGGGACAGGGCAGGGGAGACCCAGTACTTC. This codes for CATSDLRDRAGETQYF.